The source of this T cell receptor beta chain is a study of blood T cells in healthy people across ages. PCR was performed a second time for about 7 to 11 cycles using a sample-barcoded 5' primer and a J-beta primer mix. TCRdb processed the 5' RACE reads anew with MiXCR; each CDR3 protein has one entry. The table records some 640,000 distinct CDR3 sequences, about 30% of them present only once. Study-level results: Possibly, changes in expanded clonotypes were confounded because donor CMV status was unknown.

As concerns this clonotype: Its cognate antigen is unknown. At one end, the junction sequence differs from germline, possibly due to a read error.

Per the germline V gene, CDR1 is SGHAT and CDR2 is FQNNGV. This CDR3 region has 15 residues. The source of this sequence is an elderly woman in good health. Sequenced input: blood. The chain uses TRBV11-2 and TRBJ1-1; TRBD1 might be the D (5 bases). The CDR3 here is CAGSLNGGHNTEAFF. The DNA of the CDR3 is TGTGCCGGCAGCTTGAATGGAGGACATAACACTGAAGCTTTCTTT. Combining the CDR3 with reference TRBV11-2 and TRBJ1-1 gives the whole variable domain EAGVAQSPRYKIIEKRQSVAFWCNPISGHATLYWYQQILGQGPKLLIQFQNNGVVDDSQLPKDRFSAERLKGVDSTLKIQPAKLEDSAVYLCAGSLNGGHNTEAFFGQGTRLTVV.